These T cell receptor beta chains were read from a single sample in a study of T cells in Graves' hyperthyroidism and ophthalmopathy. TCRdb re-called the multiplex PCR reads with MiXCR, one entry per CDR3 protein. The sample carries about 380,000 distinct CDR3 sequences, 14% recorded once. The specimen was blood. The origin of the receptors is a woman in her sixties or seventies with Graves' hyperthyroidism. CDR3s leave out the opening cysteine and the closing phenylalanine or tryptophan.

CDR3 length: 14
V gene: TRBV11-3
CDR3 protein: ASSLDGTSGSREQF

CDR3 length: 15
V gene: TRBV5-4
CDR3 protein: ASSSILAGSNTGELF

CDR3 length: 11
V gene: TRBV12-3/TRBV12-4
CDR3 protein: ASSSRTRETQY

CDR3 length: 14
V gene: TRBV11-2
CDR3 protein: ASSLRVRKGQETQY

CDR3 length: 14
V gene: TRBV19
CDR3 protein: ASSIRRGTLNQPQH

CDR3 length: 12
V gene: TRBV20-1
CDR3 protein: SASVRESSYGYT

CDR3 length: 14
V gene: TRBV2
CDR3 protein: ASSEGRFPNTGELF

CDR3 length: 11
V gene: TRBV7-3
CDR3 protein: ASSRRGSGELF

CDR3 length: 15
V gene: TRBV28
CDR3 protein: ASTPAGSPSGANVLT

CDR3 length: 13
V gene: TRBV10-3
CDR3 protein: AISEQQGSTYEQY

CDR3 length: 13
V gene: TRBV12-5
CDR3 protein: ASGLVYLSYNEQF

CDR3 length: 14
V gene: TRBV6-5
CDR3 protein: ASSYSRGISGNTIY

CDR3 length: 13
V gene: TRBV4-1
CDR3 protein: ASSQEGGRSYEQY

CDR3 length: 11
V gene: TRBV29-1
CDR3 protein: SVVTGGGQPQH

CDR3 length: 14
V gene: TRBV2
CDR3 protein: ASKFGSASGSDEQF

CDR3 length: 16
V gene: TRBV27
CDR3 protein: ASSRFLAEGRYTGELF

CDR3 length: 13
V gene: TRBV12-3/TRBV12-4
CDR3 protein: ASSHARDNTYEQY

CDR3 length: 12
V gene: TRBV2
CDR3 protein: ASVTGTANYGYT

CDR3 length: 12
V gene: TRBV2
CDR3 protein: ASNSKGGLYEQY

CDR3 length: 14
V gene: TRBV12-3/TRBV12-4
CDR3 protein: ASGIFVQASTDTQY

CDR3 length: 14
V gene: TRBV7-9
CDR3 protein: ASSLLPFGSADTQY

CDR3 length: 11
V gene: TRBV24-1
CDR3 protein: ATSFPGDYGYT

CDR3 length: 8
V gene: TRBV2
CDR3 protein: ASKSYGYT

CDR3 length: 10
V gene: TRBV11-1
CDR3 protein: ASSLAGTEAF

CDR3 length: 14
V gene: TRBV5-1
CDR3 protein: ASSLVSGRKTGELF

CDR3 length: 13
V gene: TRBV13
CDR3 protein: ASTRIAENTDTQY

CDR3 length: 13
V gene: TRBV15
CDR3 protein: ATNRAGTTIYGYT

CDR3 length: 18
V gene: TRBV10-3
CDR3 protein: AIKRLNSRDPDLAKNIQY

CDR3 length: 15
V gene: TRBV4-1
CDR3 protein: ASSQGQDITNYNEQF

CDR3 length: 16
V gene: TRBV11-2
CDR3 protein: ASSFLPVQGGGHNEQF

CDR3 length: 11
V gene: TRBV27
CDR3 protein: ASSRNQGGEQY

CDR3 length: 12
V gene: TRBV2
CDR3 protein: ASSDRTGQSPQH

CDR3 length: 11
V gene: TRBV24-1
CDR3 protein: ATSNGQGNTQY

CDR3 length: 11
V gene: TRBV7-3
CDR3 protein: ASSTGTYGELF

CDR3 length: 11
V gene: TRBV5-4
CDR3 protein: ASSFQREETQY

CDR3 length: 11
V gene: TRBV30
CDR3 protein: AWGTVSGNTIY

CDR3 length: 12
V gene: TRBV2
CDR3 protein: ASTRGSPGDEQF

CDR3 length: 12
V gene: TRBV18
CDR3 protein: ASSPGTGQETQY

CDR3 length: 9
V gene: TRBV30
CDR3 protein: AWNRGETQY

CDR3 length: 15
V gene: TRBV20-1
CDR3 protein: SARSSYAGGLPHEQY

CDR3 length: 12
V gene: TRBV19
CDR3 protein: ASSIPSGNHEQY

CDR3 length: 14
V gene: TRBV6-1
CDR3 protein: ASRRTGGVSGNTIY

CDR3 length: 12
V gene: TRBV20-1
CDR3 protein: SAHNRLTNYGYT

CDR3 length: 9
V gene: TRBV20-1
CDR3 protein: SATSYNEQF

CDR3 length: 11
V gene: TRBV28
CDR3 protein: ASSTDGPYEQY

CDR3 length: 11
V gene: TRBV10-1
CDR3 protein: ASSDRLWDTQY

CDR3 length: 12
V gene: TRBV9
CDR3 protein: ASSPRTSTRELF

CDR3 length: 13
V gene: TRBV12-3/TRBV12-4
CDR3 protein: ASSPGTGGITEAF

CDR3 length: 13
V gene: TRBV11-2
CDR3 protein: ASSSIRGRVDEQY

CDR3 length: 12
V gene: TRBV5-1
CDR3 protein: ASSPGSNNNEQY

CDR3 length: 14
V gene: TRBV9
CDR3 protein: ASSAGTSGSMYEQY

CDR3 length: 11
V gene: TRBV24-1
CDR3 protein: ATSGQFTDTQY